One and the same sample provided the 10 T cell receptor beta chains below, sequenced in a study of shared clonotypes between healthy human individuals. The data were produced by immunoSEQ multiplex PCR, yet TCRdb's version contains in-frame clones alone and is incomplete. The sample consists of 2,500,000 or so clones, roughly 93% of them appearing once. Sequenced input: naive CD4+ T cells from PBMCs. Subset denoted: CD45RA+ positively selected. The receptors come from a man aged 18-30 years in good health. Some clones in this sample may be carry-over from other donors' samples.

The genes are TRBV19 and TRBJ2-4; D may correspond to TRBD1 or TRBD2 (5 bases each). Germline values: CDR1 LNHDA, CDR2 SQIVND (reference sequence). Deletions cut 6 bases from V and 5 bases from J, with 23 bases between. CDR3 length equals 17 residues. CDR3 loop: CASRGVYLYRGQNIQYF. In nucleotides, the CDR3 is TGTGCCAGTAGGGGGGTGTACCTTTACCGTGGCCAAAACATTCAGTACTTC.

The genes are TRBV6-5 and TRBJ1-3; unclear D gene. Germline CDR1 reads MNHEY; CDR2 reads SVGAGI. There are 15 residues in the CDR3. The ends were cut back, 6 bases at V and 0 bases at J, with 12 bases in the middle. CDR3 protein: CASRYTADSGNTIYF. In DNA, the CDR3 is TGTGCCAGCAGATATACAGCCGACTCTGGAAACACCATATATTTT.

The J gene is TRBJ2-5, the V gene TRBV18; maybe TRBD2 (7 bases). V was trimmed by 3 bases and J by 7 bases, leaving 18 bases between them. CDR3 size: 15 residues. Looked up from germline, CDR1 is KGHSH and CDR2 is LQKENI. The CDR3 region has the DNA TGTGCCAGCTCACCGGGAGGGGGACCGGACGGGACCCAGTACTTC. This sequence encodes CASSPGGGPDGTQYF.

The CDR3 loop reads CASSRSYNEQFF. The CDR3 DNA reads TGTGCCAGCAGCCGGTCGTACAATGAGCAGTTCTTC. The chain combines TRBV7-9 with TRBJ2-1; no clear D gene. CDR1 and CDR2 from the germline V gene are SEHNR and FQNEAQ (reference sequence). The CDR3 loop spans 12 amino acids. Deletions cut 5 bases from V and 4 bases from J, with 6 bases between.

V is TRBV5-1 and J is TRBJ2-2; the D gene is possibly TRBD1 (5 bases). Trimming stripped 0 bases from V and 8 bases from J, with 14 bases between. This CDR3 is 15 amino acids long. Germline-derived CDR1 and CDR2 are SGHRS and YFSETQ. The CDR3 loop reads CASSLAEQARGELFF. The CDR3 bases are TGCGCCAGCAGCTTGGCTGAACAGGCCAGGGGGGAGCTGTTTTTT.

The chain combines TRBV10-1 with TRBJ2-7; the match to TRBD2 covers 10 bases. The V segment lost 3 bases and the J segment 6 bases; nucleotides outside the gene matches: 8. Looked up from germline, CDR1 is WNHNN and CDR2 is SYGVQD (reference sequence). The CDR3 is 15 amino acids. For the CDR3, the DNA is TGCGCCAGCAGTGATCCAGCGGGAGGGCCGGGCGAGCAGTACTTC. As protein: CASSDPAGGPGEQYF.

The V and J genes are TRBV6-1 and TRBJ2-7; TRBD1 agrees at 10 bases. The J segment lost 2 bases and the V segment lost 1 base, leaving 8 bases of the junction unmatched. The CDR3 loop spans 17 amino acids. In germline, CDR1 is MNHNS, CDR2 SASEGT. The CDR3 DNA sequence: TGTGCCAGCAGTGAAGGATCGGGACAGGGGACCCCCTACGAGCAGTACTTC. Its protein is CASSEGSGQGTPYEQYF.

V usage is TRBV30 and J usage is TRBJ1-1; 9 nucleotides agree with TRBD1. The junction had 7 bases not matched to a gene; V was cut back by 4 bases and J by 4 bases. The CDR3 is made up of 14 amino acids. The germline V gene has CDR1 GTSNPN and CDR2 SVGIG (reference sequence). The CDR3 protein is CAWTGQGRGTEAFF. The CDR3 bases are TGTGCCTGGACAGGACAGGGGCGCGGCACTGAAGCTTTCTTT.

Here the CDR3 DNA reads TGCGCCAGCAGCCAAGTGGGCATGATCCCAACCTACGAGCAGTACTTC. Translating gives CASSQVGMIPTYEQYF. The chain couples TRBV4-1 to TRBJ2-7; D is undetermined. Trimming took 1 base from V and 2 from J, leaving 15 bases between them. CDR1 is MGHRA and CDR2 is YSYEKL in the germline V gene. This CDR3 has 16 residues.

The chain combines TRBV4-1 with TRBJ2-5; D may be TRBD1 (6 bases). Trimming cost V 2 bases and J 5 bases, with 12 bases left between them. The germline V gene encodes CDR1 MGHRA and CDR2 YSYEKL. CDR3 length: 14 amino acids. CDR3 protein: CASSQLRGLETQYF. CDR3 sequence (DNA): TGCGCCAGCAGCCAACTCAGGGGCCTGGAGACCCAGTACTTC.